This TCR beta chain was profiled in a study of blood T cell repertoires in COVID-19. The study drew participants aged about 18 to 90 years from some 25 US areas. A PCR-confirmed or clinician-diagnosed COVID-19 case had contacted exposed participants within 2 weeks of entry. Assay used: immunoSEQ multiplex PCR; TCRdb lists only in-frame clones, some missing. This sample has 150,000 to 200,000 clones; around 83% occur once, and the top ten carry more than 3%. V dropped 6 bases and J dropped 2; count of bases not matched to a gene: 9. The CDR3 length is 16 residues. From germline, CDR1 is WNHNN and CDR2 SYGVQD (reference sequence).

The receptor was derived from a woman aged 25 to 45 who had been exposed to COVID-19. This rearrangement joins TRBV10-1 to TRBJ1-4; TRBD1 matches 7 bases. Sequencing input: PBMCs or T cells enriched from blood (not recorded which). CDR3 amino acids: CASSPGTADTNEKLFF. CDR3 bases: TGCGCCAGCAGCCCCGGGACAGCGGATACTAATGAAAAACTGTTTTTT.